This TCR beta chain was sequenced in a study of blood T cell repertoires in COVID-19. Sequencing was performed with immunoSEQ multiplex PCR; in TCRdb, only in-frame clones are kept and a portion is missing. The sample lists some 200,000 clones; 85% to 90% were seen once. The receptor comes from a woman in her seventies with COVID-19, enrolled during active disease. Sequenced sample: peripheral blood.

The chain's CDR3 is CATPTDTSTDTQYF. As DNA, the CDR3 is TGTGCCACCCCAACCGACACAAGCACAGATACGCAGTATTTT. The chain links TRBV19 to TRBJ2-3; D is unresolved. The CDR3 sequence is 14 residues long. Deletions cut 10 bases from V and 0 bases from J, with 14 bases between. The germline CDR1 and CDR2 sequences are LNHDA and SQIVND (reference sequence).